One sample yielded the 13 T cell receptor beta chains listed below, sequenced in a study of regulatory T cells in long-lasting Graves disease. The TCR beta library used iRepertoire HTBI primers with Arm-PCR amplification of CDR3. One entry per CDR3 protein results from TCRdb running MiXCR on the multiplex PCR reads. This sample has about 470,000 distinct CDR3 sequences, with less than 25% found just once. The time point here: persistent/refractory GD, antithyroid drugs over 5 years with positive TRAb. PBMC-extracted RNA yielded the TCR library. Material: peripheral blood mononuclear cells (PBMCs), obtained when the disease was refractory, from a patient treated with antithyroid drugs. The receptor set was obtained from a female donor with Graves disease.

This clonotype was seen repeatedly, ten times or more. The chain couples TRBV9 to TRBJ1-2; 7 nucleotides agree with TRBD1. With V trimmed by 4 bases and J by 8 bases, 20 bases remained unmatched. The V gene's germline CDR1 is SGDLS and CDR2 YYNGEE. This CDR3 region has 17 residues. CDR3 amino acids: CASSPTGTAPRFRGYTF. CDR3 DNA: TGTGCCAGCAGCCCTACGGGGACAGCCCCCCGGTTTAGGGGCTACACCTTC. The whole variable domain, remainder taken from reference TRBV9 and TRBJ1-2, is DSGVTQTPKHLITATGQRVTLRCSPRSGDLSVYWYQQSLDQGLQFLIQYYNGEERAKGNILERFSAQQFPDLHSELNLSSLELGDSALYFCASSPTGTAPRFRGYTFGSGTRLTVV.

This chain uses TRBV10-3 with TRBJ2-7, with a possible D match to TRBD1 (5 bases). CDR3 size: 15 residues. Germline CDR1 reads ENHRY; CDR2 reads SYGVKD. V lost 4 bases and J lost 5, with 18 bases in between. The chain's CDR3 is CAISGSTRQKNEQYF. DNA of the CDR3: TGTGCCATCAGTGGGTCGACGAGACAGAAAAACGAGCAGTACTTC.

A remark on this clonotype: The germline gene is not matched at one end of the junction; a read error may be the cause. The rearrangement links TRBV27 to TRBJ1-2; D unresolved. The V gene's germline CDR1 is MNHEY and CDR2 SMNVEV (reference sequence). The CDR3 covers 14 residues. In DNA, the CDR3 is TGTGCCAGCAGCAATCCGGGAGATAACTATGACTACACCTTC. Its translation is CASSNPGDNYDYTF.

This clonotype was observed at least ten times. This chain links TRBV28 with TRBJ1-2; D not certain. Trimming took 10 bases from V and 6 from J, leaving 21 bases between them. Germline values: CDR1 MDHEN, CDR2 SYDVKM. The CDR3 totals 14 residues. The CDR3 loop reads CATLRSGIVDGYTF. For the CDR3, the DNA is TGTGCCACCCTACGCTCGGGTATCGTGGATGGCTACACCTTC.

In its sample, this clonotype was seen a few times. This chain connects TRBV4-3 to TRBJ2-7; 7 bases line up with TRBD1. The CDR3 sequence is 15 residues long. CDR1 is LGHNA and CDR2 is YSLEER in the germline V gene. The V gene end was trimmed by 3 bases and the J gene end by 2 bases; junction bases not matched to a gene: 7. CDR3 sequence reads: CASSHTSGTAYEQYF. CDR3 sequence (DNA): TGCGCCAGCAGCCACACGTCCGGGACAGCCTACGAGCAGTACTTC.

V is TRBV12-5 and J is TRBJ2-2; 9 nucleotides agree with TRBD2. The ends lost 3 bases at V and 7 bases at J; junction bases unmatched: 9. Per the germline V gene, CDR1 is LGHNT and CDR2 is FRNRAP. The CDR3 loop spans 16 amino acids. CDR3 bases: TGTGCTAGTGGTTTTCTGGCGGGAGGGCGGGTCGGGGAGCTGTTTTTT. This sequence encodes CASGFLAGGRVGELFF.

This clonotype was picked up many times. This chain uses TRBV28 with TRBJ2-7; 10 bases align to TRBD1. The CDR3 runs to 18 residues. The germline gives CDR1 MDHEN, CDR2 SYDVKM. V lost 2 bases, J lost 5 bases, and 15 bases stayed unmatched. This chain's CDR3 is CASSLNVGGWTGGHEQYF. Here the CDR3 DNA reads TGTGCCAGCAGTTTAAACGTCGGGGGATGGACAGGGGGTCACGAGCAGTACTTC.

This clonotype was detected a few times. The genes are TRBV5-1 and TRBJ2-2; D is unclear. The CDR3 is 14 residues long. V lost 3 bases to trimming and J lost 1 base, with 7 bases between them. Germline CDR1 is SGHRS and CDR2 is YFSETQ. As DNA, the CDR3 is TGCGCCAGCAGCTATGCCGGGAACACCGGGGAGCTGTTTTTT. It yields the protein CASSYAGNTGELFF.

There are many counts of this clonotype. The V call is TRBV20-1, the J call TRBJ1-5; 9 nucleotides line up with TRBD1. The V segment lost 3 bases and the J segment 4 bases; nucleotides outside the gene matches: 1. CDR3 length: 13 amino acids. Germline V gene lookup returns CDR1 DFQATT and CDR2 SNEGSKA (reference sequence). The CDR3 reads CSARGQGNQPQHF. In DNA form, the CDR3 reads TGCAGTGCTAGGGGACAGGGAAATCAGCCCCAGCATTTT.

The chain combines TRBV18 with TRBJ2-6; 7 bases are a match to TRBD1. V lost 8 bases, J lost 0 bases, and 13 bases stayed unmatched. This CDR3 is 18 amino acids long. Germline values: CDR1 KGHSH, CDR2 LQKENI. The CDR3 DNA is TGTGCCAGCCAACAAACGGGACAGTTAATCTCTGGGGCCAACGTCCTGACTTTC. This codes for CASQQTGQLISGANVLTF.

This chain connects TRBV7-3 to TRBJ2-2; maybe TRBD2 (6 bases). This CDR3 has 16 amino acids. The V and J ends lost 4 bases and 5 bases respectively, with 17 bases between them. Germline CDR1 is SGHTA and CDR2 is FQGTGA. The CDR3 sequence is CASSSFSAAGTGELFF. In DNA, the CDR3 is TGTGCCAGCAGCTCCTTCTCAGCGGCGGGAACCGGGGAGCTGTTTTTT.

In this sample, this clonotype turned up many times. The genes are TRBV19 and TRBJ2-5, with D perhaps matching TRBD2 (5 bases). CDR1 is LNHDA and CDR2 is SQIVND in the germline V gene (reference sequence). The germline V and J ends were trimmed by 3 bases and 5 bases, with 19 bases remaining between them. This CDR3 is 16 amino acids long. CDR3 sequence reads: CASSIGYEGSLETQYF. In nucleotides, the CDR3 is TGTGCCAGTAGTATTGGGTACGAGGGATCATTGGAGACCCAGTACTTC.

This clonotype was found a few times. This rearrangement joins TRBV30 to TRBJ2-7; D possibly uses TRBD1 or TRBD2 (6 bases each). Trimming stripped 0 bases from V and 0 bases from J, with 12 bases between. Germline V lookup: CDR1 GTSNPN, CDR2 SVGIG (reference sequence). The CDR3 length is 15 residues. CDR3: CAWSVTGAASYEQYF. CDR3 bases: TGTGCCTGGAGTGTAACGGGGGCCGCCTCCTACGAGCAGTACTTC.